This T cell receptor (beta chain) was sequenced during a study of persistence of HIV-infected CD4 T cells. Study results and limitations: Degenerate expanded CDR3beta sequences were enriched among CMV- and Gag-responding cells.

Sequencing used immunoSEQ version 4 in survey mode. Only in-frame clones appear in the TCRdb table, and some are missing; sequencing was by immunoSEQ multiplex PCR. The data show some 50,000 clones, around 90% seen once. V gave up 5 bases and J gave up 7 bases; unmatched junction bases: 2. Germline loops: CDR1 GTSNPN, CDR2 SVGIG (reference sequence). The CDR3 runs to 11 residues. Anti-CD3/anti-CD28 beads served as a nonspecific positive control stimulus. Sorting of responding CD4+ T cells relied on upregulated CD40 ligand together with CD69. Note on this clone: Antigen unknown.

The chain carries TRBV30 and TRBJ2-1, with 7 bases identical to TRBD1. The clonotype was recovered from an adult woman with HIV who was CMV-seropositive. The source was CD4+ T cells sorted from PBMCs after approximately 19-hour stimulation, collected from a patient who received antiretroviral therapy. CDR3 sequence reads: CAWLTGNEQFF. CDR3 sequence (DNA): TGTGCCTGGTTGACAGGGAATGAGCAGTTCTTC.